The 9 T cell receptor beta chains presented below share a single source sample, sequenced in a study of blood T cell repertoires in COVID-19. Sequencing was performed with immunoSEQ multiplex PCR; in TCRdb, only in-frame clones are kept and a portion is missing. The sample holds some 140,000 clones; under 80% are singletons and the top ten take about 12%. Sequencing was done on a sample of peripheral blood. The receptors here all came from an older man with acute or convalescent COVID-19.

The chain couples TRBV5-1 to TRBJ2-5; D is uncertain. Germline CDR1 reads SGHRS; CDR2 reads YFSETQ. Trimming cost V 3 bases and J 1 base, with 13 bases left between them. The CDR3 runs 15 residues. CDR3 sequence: CASSSSGTLQETQYF. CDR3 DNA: TGCGCCAGCAGCTCATCGGGTACTCTCCAAGAGACCCAGTACTTC.

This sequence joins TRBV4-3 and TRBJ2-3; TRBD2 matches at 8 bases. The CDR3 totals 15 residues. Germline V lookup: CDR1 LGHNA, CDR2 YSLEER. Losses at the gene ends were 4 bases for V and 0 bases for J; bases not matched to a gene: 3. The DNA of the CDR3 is TGCGCCAGCAGCCTGCGGGGGGCCAGCACAGATACGCAGTATTTT. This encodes CASSLRGASTDTQYF.

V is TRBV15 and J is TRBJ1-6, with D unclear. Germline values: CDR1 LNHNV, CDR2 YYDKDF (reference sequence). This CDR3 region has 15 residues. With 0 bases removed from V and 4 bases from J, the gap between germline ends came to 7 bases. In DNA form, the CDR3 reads TGTGCCACCAGCAGAGATCTACGGTATAATTCACCCCTCCACTTT. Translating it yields CATSRDLRYNSPLHF.

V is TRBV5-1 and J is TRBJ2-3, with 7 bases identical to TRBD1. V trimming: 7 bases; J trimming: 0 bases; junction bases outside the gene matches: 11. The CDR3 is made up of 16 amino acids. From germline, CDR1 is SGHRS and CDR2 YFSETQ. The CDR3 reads CASRPRQGTSTDTQYF. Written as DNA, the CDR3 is TGCGCCAGCCGCCCCCGACAGGGCACTAGCACAGATACGCAGTATTTT.

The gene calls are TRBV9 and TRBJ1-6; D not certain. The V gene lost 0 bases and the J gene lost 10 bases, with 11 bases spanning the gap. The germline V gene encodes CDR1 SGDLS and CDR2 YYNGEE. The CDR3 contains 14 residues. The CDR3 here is CASSVVDIKSPLHF. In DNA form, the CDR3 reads TGTGCCAGCAGCGTAGTCGACATTAAGTCACCCCTCCACTTT.

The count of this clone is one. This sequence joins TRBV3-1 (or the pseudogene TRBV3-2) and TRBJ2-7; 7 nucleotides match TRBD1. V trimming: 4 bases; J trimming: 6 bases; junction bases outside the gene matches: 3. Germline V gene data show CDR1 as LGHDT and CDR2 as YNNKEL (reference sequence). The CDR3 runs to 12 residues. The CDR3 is CASSLRGTEQYF. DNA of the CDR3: TGTGCCAGCAGCCTCAGGGGGACCGAGCAGTACTTC.

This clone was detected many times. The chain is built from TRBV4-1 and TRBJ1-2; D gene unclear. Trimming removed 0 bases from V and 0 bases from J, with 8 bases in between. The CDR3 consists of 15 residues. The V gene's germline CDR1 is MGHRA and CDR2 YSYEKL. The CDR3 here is CASSQDSGSNYGYTF. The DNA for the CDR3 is TGCGCCAGCAGCCAAGATAGCGGGTCTAACTATGGCTACACCTTC.

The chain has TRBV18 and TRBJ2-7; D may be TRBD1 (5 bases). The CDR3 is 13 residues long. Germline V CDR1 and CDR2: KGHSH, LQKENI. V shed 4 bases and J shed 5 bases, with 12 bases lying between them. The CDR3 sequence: CASSQSSGNEQYF. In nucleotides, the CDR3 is TGTGCCAGCTCACAATCTTCAGGGAACGAGCAGTACTTC.

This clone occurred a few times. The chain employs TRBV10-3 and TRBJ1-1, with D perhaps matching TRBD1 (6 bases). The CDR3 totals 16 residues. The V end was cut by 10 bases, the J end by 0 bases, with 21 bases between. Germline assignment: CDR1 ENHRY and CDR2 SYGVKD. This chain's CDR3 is CATSPGTPTVNTEAFF. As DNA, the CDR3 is TGTGCCACCTCACCCGGGACACCTACCGTGAACACTGAAGCTTTCTTT.